One T cell receptor (beta chain) is described in this entry. This entry is derived from a study of blood T cell repertoires in COVID-19. The wider study: From T cells, B-cell-depleted T cells, or PBMCs came the material, which was cDNA or gDNA.

Clones were sequenced by immunoSEQ multiplex PCR, and TCRdb holds only the in-frame ones, with some missing. The sample shows around 300,000 clones, nearly 90% of them seen only once. The cohort comprised adults aged 18 to 89 years residing in 24 US areas. The study counted Cohort 3 donors as recovered given two negative PCRs, clearance, or symptom resolution. CDR1 is SGHRS, CDR2 YFSETQ, per germline. With 0 bases removed from V and 0 bases from J, the gap between germline ends came to 9 bases. The CDR3 length is 16 residues. The source material was PBMCs or T cells enriched from blood (not recorded which). This chain links TRBV5-1 with TRBJ2-2; D remains ambiguous. The receptor comes from a woman younger than 45 who had recovered from COVID-19. The CDR3 spells CASSLGAGANTGELFF. The CDR3 region has the DNA TGCGCCAGCAGCTTGGGGGCAGGCGCGAACACCGGGGAGCTGTTTTTT. Looking up the rest from reference TRBV5-1 and TRBJ2-2 gives the full variable domain: KAGVTQTPRYLIKTRGQQVTLSCSPISGHRSVSWYQQTPGQGLQFLFEYFSETQRNKGNFPGRFSGRQFSNSRSEMNVSTLELGDSALYLCASSLGAGANTGELFFGEGSRLTVL.